This entry is about one T cell receptor beta chain. The antigen remains undetermined. The record originates from a study of a mutant IDH1 vaccine in newly diagnosed glioma. Study context: Radiotherapy, temozolomide, or both had been given previously, and both were given to most.

Specified time point: baseline, week 1 (first vaccination visit). Treatment: pre-vaccination baseline after standard-of-care therapy. Astrocytomas found in donors were new, WHO grade 3 or 4, IDH1-mutant and ATRX-lost. Overall study findings and caveats: Any relationship between pseudoprogression and changes in top peripheral T cell clonotypes seemed absent.

Profiling relied on immunoSEQ multiplex PCR, and the TCRdb table lists in-frame clones only, not all of them. The sample lists 15,000 or so clones, nearly 97% occurring once. This CDR3 is 16 amino acids long. The ends were cut back, 0 bases at V and 5 bases at J, with 14 bases in the middle. Germline CDR1 is SGHTA and CDR2 is FQGNSA. The receptor was isolated from a woman aged 18-29 years with glioma. Some clones in this sample may be carry-over from other donors' samples. This chain uses TRBV7-2 with TRBJ1-5, with a possible D match to TRBD1 (5 bases). The sample was peripheral blood mononuclear cells (PBMCs), taken from a glioma patient treated with radiotherapy, temozolomide or both. The DNA for the CDR3 is TGTGCCAGCAGCTTAGCGCTGGTCAGGGATGATCAGCCCCAGCATTTT. It specifies CASSLALVRDDQPQHF.